Shown below are 12 T cell receptor beta chains from a single sample sequenced in a study of blood T cells in healthy people across ages. Primed by a sample-barcoded 5' primer and a J-beta primer mix, a second PCR proceeded for about 7 to 11 cycles. MiXCR, applied by TCRdb to the 5' RACE reads, yields one record per CDR3 protein. The sample has about 1.6 million distinct CDR3 sequences; about 35% are singletons. The material sequenced was blood. The receptor source for this set is a woman under 40 in good health.

V is TRBV15 and J is TRBJ1-4; 7 bases are a match to TRBD1. Germline CDR1 and CDR2: LNHNV and YYDKDF (reference sequence). This CDR3 has 18 amino acids. V dropped 7 bases and J dropped 0; count of bases not matched to a gene: 14. CDR3 sequence reads: CATKGRDSLFATNEKLFF. DNA of the CDR3: TGTGCCACCAAGGGTCGGGACAGCCTTTTTGCAACTAATGAAAAACTGTTTTTT.

The V gene is TRBV9, the J gene TRBJ2-5, with D uncertain. Trimming shortened V by 1 base and J by 3 bases, and 13 bases separated the two germline ends. CDR3 length: 15 residues. CDR1 is SGDLS and CDR2 is YYNGEE in the germline V gene. The CDR3 nucleotides are TGTGCCAGCAGCGTACTCGCCACTACTGAAGAGACCCAGTACTTC. It codes for CASSVLATTEETQYF.

The chain recombines TRBV15 with TRBJ2-3; TRBD2 agrees at 7 bases. The CDR3 loop spans 14 amino acids. The V gene end was trimmed by 8 bases and the J gene end by 1 base; junction bases not matched to a gene: 6. Germline V lookup: CDR1 LNHNV, CDR2 YYDKDF (reference sequence). CDR3 region: CATLNRGGTDTQYF. The CDR3 DNA reads as TGTGCCACCCTGAATCGGGGGGGCACAGATACGCAGTATTTT.

The chain is built from TRBV7-2 and TRBJ1-4; TRBD1 is a possible D gene (5 bases). The CDR3 is 15 amino acids. Between the trimmed V and J ends, which lost 1 base and 4 bases, there was a span of 10 bases. The germline V gene encodes CDR1 SGHTA and CDR2 FQGNSA. Here the CDR3 DNA reads TGTGCCAGCAGCTTAGGACGGACAAGTAATGAAAAACTGTTTTTT. This codes for CASSLGRTSNEKLFF.

The J gene is TRBJ1-1, the V gene TRBV5-1, with D hard to call. Trimming removed 2 bases from V and 6 bases from J, with 11 bases in between. Germline V lookup: CDR1 SGHRS, CDR2 YFSETQ. The CDR3 runs 13 residues. The CDR3 region has the DNA TGCGCCAGCAGCTTCGTGGCGGGGTCTGAAGCTTTCTTT. Translating it yields CASSFVAGSEAFF.

This clonotype was recorded many times. The chain recombines TRBV29-1 with TRBJ2-5; the match to TRBD2 covers 10 bases. The germline V gene has CDR1 SQVTM and CDR2 ANQGSEA. V dropped 8 bases and J dropped 5; count of bases not matched to a gene: 14. This CDR3 spans 15 amino acids. CDR3 in DNA: TGCAGCTCAACCCTACCTCTAGCGGGGGTGGAGACCCAGTACTTC. Protein: CSSTLPLAGVETQYF.

The rearrangement links TRBV4-2 to TRBJ2-7, with 9 bases matching TRBD1. The J call is in doubt because the DNA end fits TRBJ2-5 better. CDR1 LGHNA and CDR2 YNFKEQ come from the germline V gene. CDR3 length: 16 amino acids. The CDR3 region is CASSSGGQGKSETQYF. The CDR3 nucleotides are TGTGCCAGCAGCTCGGGGGGACAGGGTAAATCGGAGACCCAGTACTTC.

This clonotype has just one count. The V gene is TRBV20-1, the J gene TRBJ2-5; 7 nucleotides align to TRBD2. From germline, CDR1 is DFQATT and CDR2 SNEGSKA (reference sequence). CDR3 length equals 13 residues. The junction had 11 bases not matched to a gene; V was cut back by 6 bases and J by 7 bases. In nucleotides, the CDR3 is TGCAGTGCCGGGGGGACGCTGGGAGGGACCCAGTACTTC. This sequence encodes CSAGGTLGGTQYF.

Of note for this clonotype: A junction end diverges from the germline sequence, so it may reflect a read error. V gene TRBV20-1 combines with J gene TRBJ2-4, with TRBD1 matching 7 bases. The DNA end favors TRBJ2-7, so the J call may be wrong. There are 13 residues in the CDR3. In germline, CDR1 is DFQATT, CDR2 SNEGSKA (reference sequence). This CDR3 reads CGAAQGLPYEQYF. As DNA, the CDR3 is TGCGGTGCTGCACAGGGGTTGCCCTACGAGCAGTACTTC.

The chain carries TRBV6-2 or TRBV6-3 and TRBJ2-1; 10 bases are shared with TRBD2. J was trimmed by 3 bases and V by 7 bases; bases with no gene match: 3. Germline CDR1 and CDR2: MNHEY and SVGEGT. CDR3 length: 14 residues. The CDR3 region has the DNA TGTGCCAGCAAAAGCGGGAGGGTCTACAATGAGCAGTTCTTC. Protein sequence: CASKSGRVYNEQFF.

The chain is built from TRBV20-1 and TRBJ2-4; TRBD2 agrees at 7 bases. The last part of the DNA fits TRBJ2-7 better; the J call may be wrong. CDR1 DFQATT and CDR2 SNEGSKA come from the germline V gene (reference sequence). The CDR3 has 15 amino acids. The CDR3 loop is CSARDWGREGGEQYF. The CDR3 nucleotides read TGCAGTGCTAGAGATTGGGGCAGGGAGGGTGGCGAGCAGTACTTC.

This clonotype occurred a few times. The CDR3 region is CASSIRSGEQYF. Written as DNA, the CDR3 is TGTGCCAGCAGCATCCGGTCGGGCGAGCAGTACTTC. The V gene is TRBV7-2, the J gene TRBJ2-7; D remains unclear. CDR3 length: 12 amino acids. V lost 5 bases, J lost 6 bases, and 11 bases lay in between. CDR1 SGHTA and CDR2 FQGNSA come from the germline V gene.